Below, one TCR beta chain is given with its context. This clone was recorded once. There is no known antigen for this receptor. Per-base quality was not reported, and no clone a single base away is much larger than it. The data were obtained in a study of blood T cell repertoires in COVID-19 (dated by TCRdb to 2020 to 2021). General notes on the study: The collaborator samples originated in the United States, Italy and Spain and spanned the acute and convalescent phases of COVID-19. The material from the prospective study consisted of cDNA or gDNA derived from T cells, B-cell-depleted T cells, or PBMCs. Deeply sampled blood TCRbeta repertoires from subjects exposed to, actively infected with, or recovered from COVID-19 were included in the dataset. The repertoires were released in a freely available public database intended as a resource for research on the immune response to SARS-CoV-2. Samples came from the ongoing ImmuneRACE study (first 160 participants) plus 1,254 subjects from 6 global collaborators. A de-identified subject ID, COVID-19 status, age in years and sex were almost always included in the sample metadata. Where HLA class I and class II types were available, the types were taken from metadata supplied by the sample provider, not from assay-based typing. The study at large found these results: The amount of clinical and demographic metadata varied by source and participant and was provided uncurated.

The collaborating institutions used their own protocols to collect whole blood in K2EDTA tubes. For TCRbeta analysis, collaborators shipped samples in one of three forms: frozen whole blood, isolated PBMCs, or DNA extracted from either of those sample types. The immunoSEQ Assay, a bias-controlled multiplex PCR, was used to amplify TCRbeta CDR3 regions from genomic DNA. The original methods were these. Within the assay, amplification of reference gene primers was used to estimate how many nucleated cells each sample contained. Sequence reads were collapsed and filtered to measure the absolute abundance of every unique TCRbeta CDR3 rearrangement. For each sample, productive Simpson clonality was calculated as the square root of Simpson's diversity index across productive rearrangements. Held by TCRdb, this immuneACCESS table contains in-frame sequences only and omits some clones. Under half of the omission traces to an unresolved V gene where checked; the cause of the rest is unknown. That table supplies the V and J calls and clone size; D and trimming were determined from the DNA. The sample includes tens of thousands of clones, with roughly 80% observed a single time. Around 15% of the sample lies in the top ten.

The CDR3 contains 13 residues, cysteine and phenylalanine counted. Only CDR3 DNA remains: 39 bases, in frame from the first base. Trimming takes 6 bases from V and 4 bases from J, and the germline ends sit 11 bases apart. Looking up the germline V gene yields CDR1 KGHDR and CDR2 SFDVKD. The sequencing input was peripheral blood. The chain uses TRBV24-1 and TRBJ2-5; perhaps TRBD2 is the D gene, with 6 bases matching. This receptor was obtained from a woman of 80 years or more with acute or convalescent COVID-19. The CDR3 region has the sequence CATSSVGGETQYF. The DNA reads as follows: TGTGCCACCAGTAGTGTCGGGGGAGAGACCCAGTACTTC.